This T cell receptor (beta chain) was recovered during a study of long-term antiretroviral therapy in people with HIV. Broader study findings: HIV repertoires spanned tighter CDR3 length ranges than controls did.

About this clone: Its antigen is unknown.

At survey level, the immunoSEQ assay was run in its v3.0 version. TCRdb's copy holds only in-frame clones and misses some; the assay was immunoSEQ multiplex PCR. The top ten hold around 6.5% of the sample, which has just over 35,000 clones, over 70% seen once. The CDR3 consists of 17 residues. V lost 3 bases and J lost 7, with 22 bases in between. From germline, CDR1 is KGHSH and CDR2 LQKENI. This sequence joins TRBV18 and TRBJ2-1; D is possibly TRBD2 (7 bases). The starting material was unsorted PBMCs, obtained 0.6 years after starting antiretroviral therapy. This receptor was obtained from a man in his late teens or twenties with HIV. For the CDR3, the DNA is TGTGCCAGCTCACCGCCGGGACAATCACTAGCGTTGAATGAGCAGTTCTTC. This gives the protein CASSPPGQSLALNEQFF. The entire variable domain, with the rest obtained from reference TRBV18 and TRBJ2-1, is as follows: NAGVMQNPRHLVRRRGQEARLRCSPMKGHSHVYWYRQLPEEGLKFMVYLQKENIIDESGMPKERFSAEFPKEGPSILRIQQVVRGDSAAYFCASSPPGQSLALNEQFFGPGTRLTVL.